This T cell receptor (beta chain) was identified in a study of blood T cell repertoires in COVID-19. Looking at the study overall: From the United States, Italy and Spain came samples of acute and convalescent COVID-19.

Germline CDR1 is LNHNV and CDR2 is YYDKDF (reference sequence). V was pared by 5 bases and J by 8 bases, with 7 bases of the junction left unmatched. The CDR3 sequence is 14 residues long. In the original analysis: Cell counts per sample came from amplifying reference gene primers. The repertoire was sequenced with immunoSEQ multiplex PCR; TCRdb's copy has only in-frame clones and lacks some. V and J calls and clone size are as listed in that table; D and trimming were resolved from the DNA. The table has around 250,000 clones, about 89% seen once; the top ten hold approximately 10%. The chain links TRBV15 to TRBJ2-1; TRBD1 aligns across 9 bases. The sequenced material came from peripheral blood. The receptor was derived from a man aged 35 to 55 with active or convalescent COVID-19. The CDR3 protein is CATSPGQGRDEQFF. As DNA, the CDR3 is TGTGCCACCAGCCCGGGACAGGGACGCGATGAGCAGTTCTTC.